Listed here is a single T cell receptor (beta chain). The sample originates from a study of shared clonotypes between healthy human individuals. Data came from immunoSEQ multiplex PCR; TCRdb stores just in-frame clones and leaves some out. This sample yields about 1.5 million clones, of which 98% are seen a single time; about 0.42% belongs to the top ten. V was pared by 8 bases and J by 7 bases, with 12 bases between. Germline CDR1 is SGHTA and CDR2 is FQGNSA. The CDR3 has 12 residues. The chain combines TRBV7-2 with TRBJ1-5; the D is unclear. The source material was naive CD4+ T cells sorted from blood. The subset denotes: CD45RA+ positively selected. This sequence originates from a young man in good health. The CDR3 coding sequence is TGTGCCAGCGGAGGGATTAGACAGCCCCAGCATTTT. It codes for CASGGIRQPQHF.